Listed here is a single T cell receptor beta chain. A read error is likely, as this CDR3 ends without the conserved phenylalanine or tryptophan. The DNA is omitted, as the CDR3 cannot be located on it reliably, and the CDR3 follows TCRdb's listing. With termini counted, the CDR3 has 10 amino acids. Germline loops: CDR1 SQVTM, CDR2 ANQGSEA. The data originate from a study of tumor-infiltrating lymphocytes in primary liver carcinoma. The source of the blood RNA was unsorted whole blood, and germline DNA was extracted as well. Starting material of roughly 550 ng total RNA yielded TCR beta cDNA via a constant-region primer. Libraries for TCR beta were built through three nested multiplex PCR rounds, which together made up a slightly modified ARM-PCR procedure. Two initial PCR rounds of about 11 cycles each paired TRBV1-TRBV30 forward primers with a C-beta reverse primer. TCRdb itself ran the multiplex PCR reads through MiXCR, one entry per CDR3 protein. The data hold 150,000 to 200,000 distinct CDR3 sequences, with roughly 61% observed a single time.

Material for sequencing was peripheral blood. The chain carries TRBV29-1 and TRBJ2-3; the D segment call TRBD1 is taken from the table without a DNA check. The sequence was collected from a woman aged 60-75 years with primary liver carcinoma and hepatitis B virus infection. CDR3 region: CSVADSRRYY.